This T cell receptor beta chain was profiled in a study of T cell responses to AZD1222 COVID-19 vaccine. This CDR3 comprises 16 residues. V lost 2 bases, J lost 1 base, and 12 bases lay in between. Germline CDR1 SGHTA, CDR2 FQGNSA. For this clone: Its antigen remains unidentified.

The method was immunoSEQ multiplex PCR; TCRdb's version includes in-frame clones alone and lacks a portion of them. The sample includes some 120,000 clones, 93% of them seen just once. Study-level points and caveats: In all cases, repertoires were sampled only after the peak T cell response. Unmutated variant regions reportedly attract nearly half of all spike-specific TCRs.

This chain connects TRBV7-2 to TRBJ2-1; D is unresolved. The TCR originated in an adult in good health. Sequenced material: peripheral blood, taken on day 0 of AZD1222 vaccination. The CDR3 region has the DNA TGTGCCAGCAGCTTAAGGATGGTAGGGTCCTACAATGAGCAGTTCTTC. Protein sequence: CASSLRMVGSYNEQFF.